This T cell receptor beta chain derives from a study of regulatory T cells in long-lasting Graves disease. Looking at the study overall: Positive TSH receptor antibodies alongside over 5 years of antithyroid drugs were what marked Graves' disease as persistent. General study points: The study found persistent patients shared more public clonotypes (2,741) than new patients (approximately 970). Reduced TCR diversity was observed in persistent Graves' patients versus newly diagnosed patients. Accuracy was possibly reduced by small sample size.

As for this clonotype: The antigen remains unidentified. This may be a read error, as it is one base from a much larger clone.

CDR3 size: 12 residues. V was cut by 9 bases and J by 0 bases, with 8 bases left in between. The time point is: persistent/refractory GD, antithyroid drugs over 5 years with positive TRAb. PBMC-extracted RNA yielded the TCR library. With iRepertoire HTBI primers and Arm-PCR of CDR3 regions, TCR beta libraries were built. Via MiXCR, TCRdb re-called the multiplex PCR reads, giving one row per CDR3 protein. The sample gives a few hundred thousand distinct CDR3 sequences, 22% of which show up once; around three fifths is in the top ten. This TCR was sampled from a female donor with Graves disease. The chain carries TRBV12-3 or TRBV12-4 and TRBJ1-1; D not certain. The specimen was peripheral blood mononuclear cells (PBMCs), collected when the disease was refractory, from a patient treated with antithyroid drugs. The CDR3 protein is CARQEMNTEAFF. The CDR3 region has the DNA TGTGCCAGGCAAGAAATGAACACTGAAGCTTTCTTT.